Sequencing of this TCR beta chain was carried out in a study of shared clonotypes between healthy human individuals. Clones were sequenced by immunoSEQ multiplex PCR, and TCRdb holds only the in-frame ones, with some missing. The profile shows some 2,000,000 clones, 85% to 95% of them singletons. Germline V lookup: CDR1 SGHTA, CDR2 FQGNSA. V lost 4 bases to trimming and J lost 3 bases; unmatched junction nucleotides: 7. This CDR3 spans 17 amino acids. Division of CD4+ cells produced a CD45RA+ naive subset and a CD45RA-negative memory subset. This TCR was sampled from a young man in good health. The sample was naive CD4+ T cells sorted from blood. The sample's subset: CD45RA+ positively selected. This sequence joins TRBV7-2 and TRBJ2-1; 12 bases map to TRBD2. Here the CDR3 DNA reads TGTGCCAGCAGCTCACTAGCGGGAGGCTTACGCTACAATGAGCAGTTCTTC. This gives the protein CASSSLAGGLRYNEQFF.